The 14 T cell receptor beta chains below were found in one sample sequenced in a study of Ad26.COV2.S vaccination and SARS-CoV-2 variants. The repertoire was sequenced with immunoSEQ multiplex PCR; TCRdb's copy has only in-frame clones and lacks some. This sample has 400,000 or so clones, with roughly nine tenths found just once. Treatment specified: 19 received Ad26.COV2.S at low or high dose, single or two shots; 5 received placebo; per-sample allocation not given. After the first vaccine or placebo injection, samples were drawn on day 63. Sequencing used peripheral blood, obtained in a trial of Ad26.COV2.S vaccine versus placebo. The receptors shown here come from a person aged 18-65 years who received the Ad26.COV2.S COVID-19 vaccine or a placebo.

The rearrangement uses TRBV11-3 and TRBJ2-3; no definite D call. The germline V gene has CDR1 SGHNT and CDR2 YENEEA. V was pared by 1 base and J by 4 bases, with 6 bases between. This CDR3 has 13 amino acids. The CDR3 DNA sequence: TGTGCCAGCAGCTTAGGTGTGGCAGATACGCAGTATTTT. It translates to CASSLGVADTQYF. Complete variable domain (other parts from reference TRBV11-3 and TRBJ2-3): EAGVVQSPRYKIIEKKQPVAFWCNPISGHNTLYWYLQNLGQGPELLIRYENEEAVDDSQLPKDRFSAERLKGVDSTLKIQPAELGDSAVYLCASSLGVADTQYFGPGTRLTVL.

V and J are TRBV24-1 and TRBJ2-3; 8 bases line up with TRBD2. V trimming: 3 bases; J trimming: 0 bases; junction bases outside the gene matches: 16. This CDR3 region has 20 residues. The germline CDR1 and CDR2 sequences are KGHDR and SFDVKD. Written as DNA, the CDR3 is TGTGCCACCAGTGATCCGATTGCGCGGGGGGTTTTAACTAGCACAGATACGCAGTATTTT. It translates to CATSDPIARGVLTSTDTQYF.

The chain has TRBV5-4 and TRBJ2-3; 10 nucleotides line up with TRBD2. J lost 6 bases, V lost 4 bases, and 11 bases had no gene match. CDR3 size: 16 residues. Per the germline V gene, CDR1 is SGHNT and CDR2 is YYREEE (reference sequence). The DNA for the CDR3 is TGTGCCAGCAGCCGTAATAGCGGGGGGCCCCAGGATACGCAGTATTTT. This translates into CASSRNSGGPQDTQYF.

The chain recombines TRBV6-5 with TRBJ1-1; no reliable D call. The CDR3 runs 12 residues. Germline V gene sequence: CDR1 MNHEY, CDR2 SVGAGI. Trimming cost V 10 bases and J 2 bases, with 11 bases left between them. This CDR3 reads CATGRLNTEAFF. The CDR3 DNA reads TGTGCCACCGGACGGTTAAACACTGAAGCTTTCTTT.

The gene calls are TRBV9 and TRBJ1-3; D is ambiguous. V lost 0 bases, J lost 2 bases, and 12 bases lay in between. Per the germline V gene, CDR1 is SGDLS and CDR2 is YYNGEE. This CDR3 has 16 residues. The CDR3 coding sequence is TGTGCCAGCAGCGTAGCTACTGGGGTTGCTGGAAACACCATATATTTT. As protein: CASSVATGVAGNTIYF.

The J gene is TRBJ2-7, the V gene TRBV5-6; 7 bases fit TRBD1. CDR3 length: 14 amino acids. V trimming: 0 bases; J trimming: 5 bases; junction bases outside the gene matches: 5. Germline loops: CDR1 SGHDT, CDR2 YYEEEE. The CDR3 sequence is CASSLARGIHEQYF. The CDR3 DNA reads TGTGCCAGCAGCTTGGCCAGGGGGATCCACGAGCAGTACTTC.

The V gene is TRBV3-1 (or the pseudogene TRBV3-2), the J gene TRBJ2-4; the match to TRBD2 covers 10 bases. V dropped 4 bases and J dropped 15; count of bases not matched to a gene: 18. The CDR3 loop spans 16 amino acids. Germline V gene sequence: CDR1 LGHDT, CDR2 YNNKEL (reference sequence). DNA of the CDR3: TGTGCCAGCAGCCCCATGAATGACCTAGCGGGGGCCCTTCGGTACTTC. Protein sequence: CASSPMNDLAGALRYF.

The CDR3 nucleotides are TGTGCTAGTGGTTTCACCTACAGGGGGCGCGGTGAGCAGTTCTTC. This translates into CASGFTYRGRGEQFF. The J gene is TRBJ2-1, the V gene TRBV12-5, with 9 bases lining up with TRBD1. Germline V CDR1 and CDR2: LGHNT, FRNRAP. V shed 3 bases, J shed 9 bases, and the junction held 9 bases outside the gene matches. The CDR3 runs 15 residues.

This chain joins TRBV6-5 and TRBJ1-2; 8 bases line up with TRBD1. Germline lookup yields CDR1 MNHEY and CDR2 SVGAGI. The CDR3 consists of 15 residues. V was pared by 5 bases and J by 8 bases, with 13 bases of the junction left unmatched. Here the CDR3 DNA reads TGTGCCAGCAGTCCCGGGACAGGAGTATTGAGAGGCTACACCTTC. It specifies CASSPGTGVLRGYTF.

V gene TRBV14 combines with J gene TRBJ1-2; D remains ambiguous. CDR3 length: 15 residues. The germline CDR1 and CDR2 sequences are SGHDN and FVKESK. The V end lost 4 bases, the J end lost 7 bases, and 19 bases lay between the germline ends. In DNA, the CDR3 is TGTGCCAGCAGCCCGCGGTTGGTAGGTTCTTCTGGCTACACCTTC. It specifies CASSPRLVGSSGYTF.

The chain couples TRBV13 to TRBJ2-5; 8 positions agree with TRBD1. With 5 bases clipped from V and 4 bases from J, the junction kept 6 bases outside the gene matches. This CDR3 is 14 amino acids long. Germline values: CDR1 PRHDT, CDR2 FYEKMQ (reference sequence). The CDR3 loop is CASSLDRARETQYF. The CDR3 DNA reads TGTGCCAGCAGCCTGGACAGGGCTCGAGAGACCCAGTACTTC.

CDR3 DNA sequence: TGTGCCAGCAGTTACGGGCCCCGCCCGCGCGGTCCTAGCACAGATACGCAGTATTTT. Protein sequence: CASSYGPRPRGPSTDTQYF. The chain links TRBV6-2 or TRBV6-3 to TRBJ2-3; D is ambiguous. Germline V lookup: CDR1 MNHEY, CDR2 SVGEGT. The CDR3 is made up of 19 amino acids. The V and J ends lost 2 bases and 0 bases respectively, with 21 bases between them.

The chain employs TRBV2 and TRBJ2-7; perhaps D is TRBD1 or TRBD2 (5 bases each). CDR3 length: 15 residues. Between the trimmed V and J ends, which lost 2 bases and 1 base, there was a span of 12 bases. The germline CDR1 and CDR2 sequences are SNHLY and FYNNEI. CDR3 residues: CASSELGWGSYEQYF. Written as DNA, the CDR3 is TGTGCCAGCAGTGAATTGGGGTGGGGGTCCTACGAGCAGTACTTC.

The gene calls are TRBV6-5 and TRBJ1-5; D ambiguous. Trimming took off 0 bases at V and 1 base at J, with 10 bases between the two ends. The V gene's germline CDR1 is MNHEY and CDR2 SVGAGI. The CDR3 loop spans 16 amino acids. The CDR3 spells CASSYSGAGSNQPQHF. CDR3 DNA sequence: TGTGCCAGCAGTTACTCGGGCGCGGGGAGCAATCAGCCCCAGCATTTT.